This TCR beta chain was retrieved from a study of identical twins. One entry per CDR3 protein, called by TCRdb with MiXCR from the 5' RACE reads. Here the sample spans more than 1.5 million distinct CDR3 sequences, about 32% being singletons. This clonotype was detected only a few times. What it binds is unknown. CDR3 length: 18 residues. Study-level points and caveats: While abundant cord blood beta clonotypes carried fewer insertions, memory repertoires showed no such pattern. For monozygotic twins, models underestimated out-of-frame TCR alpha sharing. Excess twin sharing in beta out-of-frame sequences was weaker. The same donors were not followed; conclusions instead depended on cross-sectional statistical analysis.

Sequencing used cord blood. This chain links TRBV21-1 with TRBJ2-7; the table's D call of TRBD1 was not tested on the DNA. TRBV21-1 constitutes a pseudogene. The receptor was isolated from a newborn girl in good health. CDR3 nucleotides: TGTGCCAGCAGCGCCCCCAATGCGTACAGGGGTTGTACCTACGAGCAGTACTTC. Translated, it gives CASSAPNAYRGCTYEQYF.